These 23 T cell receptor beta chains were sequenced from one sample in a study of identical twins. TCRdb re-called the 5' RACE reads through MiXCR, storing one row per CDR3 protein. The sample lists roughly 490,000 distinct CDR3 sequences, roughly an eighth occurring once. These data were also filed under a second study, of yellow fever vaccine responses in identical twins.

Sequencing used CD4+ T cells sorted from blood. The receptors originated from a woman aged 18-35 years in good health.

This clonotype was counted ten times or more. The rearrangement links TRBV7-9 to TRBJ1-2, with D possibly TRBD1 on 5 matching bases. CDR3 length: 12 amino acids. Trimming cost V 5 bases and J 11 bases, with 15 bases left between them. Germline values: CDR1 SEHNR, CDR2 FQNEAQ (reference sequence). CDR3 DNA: TGTGCCAGCAGCGCGAGCCAGGGTACTTACACCTTC. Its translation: CASSASQGTYTF.

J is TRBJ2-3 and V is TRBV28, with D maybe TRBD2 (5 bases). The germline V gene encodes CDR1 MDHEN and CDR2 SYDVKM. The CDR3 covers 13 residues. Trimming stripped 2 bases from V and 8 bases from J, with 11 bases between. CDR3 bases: TGTGCCAGCAGTTTAGTCCCCCGGGGTACGCAGTATTTT. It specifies CASSLVPRGTQYF.

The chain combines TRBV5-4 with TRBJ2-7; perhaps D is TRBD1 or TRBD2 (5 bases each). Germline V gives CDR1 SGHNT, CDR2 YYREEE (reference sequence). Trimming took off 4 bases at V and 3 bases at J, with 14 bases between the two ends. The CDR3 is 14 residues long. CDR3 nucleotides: TGTGCCAGCAGCGGGGCGGCAGGGAGCTACGAGCAGTACTTC. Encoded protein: CASSGAAGSYEQYF.

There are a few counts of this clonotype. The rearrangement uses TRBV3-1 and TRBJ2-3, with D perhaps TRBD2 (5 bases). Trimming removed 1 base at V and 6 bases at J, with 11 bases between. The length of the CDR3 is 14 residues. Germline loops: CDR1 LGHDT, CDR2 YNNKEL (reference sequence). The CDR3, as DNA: TGTGCCAGCAGCCAAGGGACTGGGGTGGATACGCAGTATTTT. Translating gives CASSQGTGVDTQYF.

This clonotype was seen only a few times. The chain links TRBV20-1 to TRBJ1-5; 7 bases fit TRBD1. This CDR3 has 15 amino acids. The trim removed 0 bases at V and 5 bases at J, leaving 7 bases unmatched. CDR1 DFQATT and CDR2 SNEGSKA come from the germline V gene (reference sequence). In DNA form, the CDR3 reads TGCAGTGCTAGAGAGGGCAGGGGGATGGATCAGCCCCAGCATTTT. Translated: CSAREGRGMDQPQHF.

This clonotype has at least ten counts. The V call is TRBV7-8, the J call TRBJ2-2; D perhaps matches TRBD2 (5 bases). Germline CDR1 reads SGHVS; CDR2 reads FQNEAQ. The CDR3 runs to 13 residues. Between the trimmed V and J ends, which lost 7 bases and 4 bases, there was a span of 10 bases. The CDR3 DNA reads TGTGCCAGCACCGGGGTGGCCACCGGGGAGCTGTTTTTT. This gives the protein CASTGVATGELFF.

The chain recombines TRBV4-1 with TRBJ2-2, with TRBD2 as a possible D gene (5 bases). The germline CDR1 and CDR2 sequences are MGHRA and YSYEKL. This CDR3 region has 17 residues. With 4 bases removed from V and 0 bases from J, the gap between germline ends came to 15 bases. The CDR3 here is CASSPPRGIPNTGELFF. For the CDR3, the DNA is TGCGCCAGCAGCCCCCCCCGAGGGATACCGAACACCGGGGAGCTGTTTTTT.

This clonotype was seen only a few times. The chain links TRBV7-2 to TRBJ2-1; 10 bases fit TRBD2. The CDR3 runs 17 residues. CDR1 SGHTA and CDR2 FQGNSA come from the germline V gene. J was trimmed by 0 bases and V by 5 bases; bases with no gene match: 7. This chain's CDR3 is CASSHPPSGGSYNEQFF. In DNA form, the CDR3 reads TGTGCCAGCAGCCATCCCCCTAGCGGGGGCTCCTACAATGAGCAGTTCTTC.

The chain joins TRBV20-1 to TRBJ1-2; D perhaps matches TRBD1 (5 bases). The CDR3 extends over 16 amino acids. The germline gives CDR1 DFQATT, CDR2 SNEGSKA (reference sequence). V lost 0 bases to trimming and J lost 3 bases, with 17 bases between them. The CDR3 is CSARDPLRGGDYGYTF. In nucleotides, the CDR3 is TGCAGTGCTAGAGATCCGCTTAGGGGAGGGGACTATGGCTACACCTTC.

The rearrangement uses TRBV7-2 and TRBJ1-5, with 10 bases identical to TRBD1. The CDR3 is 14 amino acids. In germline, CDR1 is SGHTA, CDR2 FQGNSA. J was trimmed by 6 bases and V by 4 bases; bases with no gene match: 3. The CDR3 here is CASSSTGGVQPQHF. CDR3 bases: TGTGCCAGCAGCTCGACAGGGGGCGTTCAGCCCCAGCATTTT.

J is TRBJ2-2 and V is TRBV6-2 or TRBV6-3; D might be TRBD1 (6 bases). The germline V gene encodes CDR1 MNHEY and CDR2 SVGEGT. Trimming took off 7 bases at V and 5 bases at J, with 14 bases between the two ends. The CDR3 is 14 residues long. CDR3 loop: CASNQPRGTGELFF. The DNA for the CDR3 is TGTGCCAGCAATCAACCTAGGGGGACCGGGGAGCTGTTTTTT.

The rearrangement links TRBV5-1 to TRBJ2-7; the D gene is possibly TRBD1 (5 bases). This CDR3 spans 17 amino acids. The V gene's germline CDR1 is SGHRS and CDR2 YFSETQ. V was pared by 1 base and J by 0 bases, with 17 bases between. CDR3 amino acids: CASSLSGAPVSSYEQYF. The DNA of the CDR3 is TGCGCCAGCAGCTTGAGTGGGGCCCCAGTCAGCTCCTACGAGCAGTACTTC. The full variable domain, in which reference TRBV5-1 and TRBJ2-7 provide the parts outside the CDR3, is KAGVTQTPRYLIKTRGQQVTLSCSPISGHRSVSWYQQTPGQGLQFLFEYFSETQRNKGNFPGRFSGRQFSNSRSEMNVSTLELGDSALYLCASSLSGAPVSSYEQYFGPGTRLTVT.

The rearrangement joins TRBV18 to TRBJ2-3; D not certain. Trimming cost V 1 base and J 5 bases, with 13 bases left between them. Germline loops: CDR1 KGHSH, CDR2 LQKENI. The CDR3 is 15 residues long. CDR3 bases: TGTGCCAGCTCACCACTCGGGTTGAGTATAGATACGCAGTATTTT. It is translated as CASSPLGLSIDTQYF.

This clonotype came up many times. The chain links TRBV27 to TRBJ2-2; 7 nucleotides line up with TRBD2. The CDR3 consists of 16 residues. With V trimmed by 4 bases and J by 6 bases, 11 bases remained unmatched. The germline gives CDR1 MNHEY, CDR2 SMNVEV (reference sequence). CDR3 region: CASSSAGGSEAGELFF. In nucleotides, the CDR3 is TGTGCCAGCAGTTCCGCTGGCGGGAGTGAGGCCGGGGAGCTGTTTTTT.

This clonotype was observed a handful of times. The CDR3 loop is CASSQSDDSRCEQYF. In DNA form, the CDR3 reads TGCGCCAGCAGTCAATCCGACGACAGCCGGTGCGAGCAGTACTTC. J is TRBJ2-7 and V is TRBV23-1, with a possible D match to TRBD1 (5 bases). TRBV23-1 is identified as an open reading frame with a role that is uncertain. This CDR3 is built from 15 residues. With 0 bases removed from V and 6 bases from J, the gap between germline ends came to 15 bases.

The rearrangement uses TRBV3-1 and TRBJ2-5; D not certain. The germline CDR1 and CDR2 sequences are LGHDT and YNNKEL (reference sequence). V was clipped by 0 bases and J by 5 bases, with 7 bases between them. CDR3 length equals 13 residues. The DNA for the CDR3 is TGTGCCAGCAGCCAAGATTTTATGGAGACCCAGTACTTC. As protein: CASSQDFMETQYF.

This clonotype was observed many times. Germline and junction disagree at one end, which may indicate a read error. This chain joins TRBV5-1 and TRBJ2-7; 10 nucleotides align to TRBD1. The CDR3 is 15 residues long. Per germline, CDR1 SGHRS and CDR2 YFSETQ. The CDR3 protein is CASSLGGTGAYEQYF. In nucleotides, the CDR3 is TGTGCCAGCAGCTTAGGTGGGACAGGGGCCTACGAGCAGTACTTC.

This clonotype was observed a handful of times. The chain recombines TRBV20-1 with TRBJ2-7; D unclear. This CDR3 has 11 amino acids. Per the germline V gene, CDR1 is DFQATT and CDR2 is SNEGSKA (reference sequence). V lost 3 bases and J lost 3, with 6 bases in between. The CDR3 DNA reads TGCAGTGCTAGGTTCGGCTACGAGCAGTACTTC. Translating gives CSARFGYEQYF.

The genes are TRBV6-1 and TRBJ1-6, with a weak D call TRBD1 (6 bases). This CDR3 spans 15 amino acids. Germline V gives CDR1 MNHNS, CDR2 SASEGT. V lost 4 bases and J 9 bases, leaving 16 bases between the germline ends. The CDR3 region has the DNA TGTGCCAGCAGTGCAACCGGGACATTTATTTCACCCCTCCACTTT. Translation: CASSATGTFISPLHF.

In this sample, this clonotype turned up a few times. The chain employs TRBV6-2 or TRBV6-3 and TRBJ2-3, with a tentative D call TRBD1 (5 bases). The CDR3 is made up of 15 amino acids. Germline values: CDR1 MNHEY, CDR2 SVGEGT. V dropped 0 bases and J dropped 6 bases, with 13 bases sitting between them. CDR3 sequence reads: CASSYSGLDFDTQYF. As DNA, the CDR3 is TGTGCCAGCAGTTACTCGGGGCTAGACTTTGATACGCAGTATTTT.

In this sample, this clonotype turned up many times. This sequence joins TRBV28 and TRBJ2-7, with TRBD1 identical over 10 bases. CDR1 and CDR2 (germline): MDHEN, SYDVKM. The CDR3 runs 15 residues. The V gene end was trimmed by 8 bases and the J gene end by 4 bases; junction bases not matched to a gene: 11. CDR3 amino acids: CASSYLGTGDYEQYF. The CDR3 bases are TGTGCCAGCTCTTATCTTGGGACAGGGGATTACGAGCAGTACTTC.

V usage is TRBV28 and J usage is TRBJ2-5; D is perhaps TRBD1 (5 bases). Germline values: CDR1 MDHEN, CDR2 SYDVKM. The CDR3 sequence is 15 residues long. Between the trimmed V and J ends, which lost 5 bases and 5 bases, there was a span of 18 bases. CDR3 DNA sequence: TGTGCCAGCAGTCCCGACGGTAGGGGAACGGAGACCCAGTACTTC. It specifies CASSPDGRGTETQYF.

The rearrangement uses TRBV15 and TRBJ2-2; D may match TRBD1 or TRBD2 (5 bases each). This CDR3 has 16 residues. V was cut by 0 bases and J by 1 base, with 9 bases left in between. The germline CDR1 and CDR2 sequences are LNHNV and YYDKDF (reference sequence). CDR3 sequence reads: CATSREGVGNTGELFF. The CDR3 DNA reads TGTGCCACCAGCAGAGAGGGGGTAGGGAACACCGGGGAGCTGTTTTTT. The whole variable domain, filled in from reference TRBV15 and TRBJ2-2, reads DAMVIQNPRYQVTQFGKPVTLSCSQTLNHNVMYWYQQKSSQAPKLLFHYYDKDFNNEADTPDNFQSRRPNTSFCFLDIRSPGLGDTAMYLCATSREGVGNTGELFFGEGSRLTVL.